These 20 T cell receptor beta chains share one sample of origin, sequenced in a study of OX40 agonist ivuxolimab in advanced cancers. Clones were sequenced by immunoSEQ multiplex PCR, and TCRdb holds only the in-frame ones, with some missing. Found here are about 82,000 clones, more than 85% of them singletons; the top ten hold approximately 2.5%. The sequenced sample was CD4+ or CD8+ T cells sorted from blood, obtained in a trial of the OX40 agonist ivuxolimab. The receptor source for this set is an adult with an advanced solid tumor such as melanoma, head and neck, liver or kidney cancer.

V and J are TRBV4-1 and TRBJ2-1; 14 bases are a match to TRBD2. CDR1 is MGHRA, CDR2 YSYEKL, per germline. The CDR3 contains 16 residues. Losses at the gene ends were 4 bases for V and 6 bases for J; bases not matched to a gene: 5. CDR3 nucleotides: TGCGCCAGCAGCCTCTGGACTAGCGGGAGGTTCAATGAGCAGTTCTTC. Translated, it gives CASSLWTSGRFNEQFF.

This chain links TRBV30 with TRBJ2-3, with 10 bases that match TRBD1. V lost 3 bases to trimming and J lost 5 bases; unmatched junction nucleotides: 2. The CDR3 is 13 amino acids. The germline V gene encodes CDR1 GTSNPN and CDR2 SVGIG (reference sequence). CDR3 in amino acids: CAWRGQGRDTQYF. In DNA form, the CDR3 reads TGTGCCTGGAGGGGACAGGGGAGAGATACGCAGTATTTT.

The CDR3 DNA is TGTGCCACCTCGGACAGGAATAATGAAAAACTGTTTTTT. Translating gives CATSDRNNEKLFF. The chain employs TRBV7-9 and TRBJ1-4; TRBD1 aligns across 7 bases. Per germline, CDR1 SEHNR and CDR2 FQNEAQ (reference sequence). This CDR3 is built from 13 residues. V was pared by 10 bases and J by 4 bases, with 6 bases of the junction left unmatched.

The V and J genes are TRBV10-3 and TRBJ1-3, with D unresolved. Germline-derived CDR1 and CDR2 are ENHRY and SYGVKD. V gave up 10 bases and J gave up 4 bases, with 11 bases separating them. This CDR3 has 12 amino acids. CDR3 residues: CATNPLGNTIYF. The DNA for the CDR3 is TGTGCCACCAACCCCCTCGGAAACACCATATATTTT.

The J gene is TRBJ2-3, the V gene TRBV11-3, with 12 nucleotides matching TRBD2. The CDR3 runs 20 residues. J lost 4 bases, V lost 5 bases, and 19 bases had no gene match. Germline loops: CDR1 SGHNT, CDR2 YENEEA. The CDR3 bases are TGTGCCAGCAGCCCCCGTTTCGGCCTAGCGGGAGGGGTAAGTGCAGATACGCAGTATTTT. Translating it yields CASSPRFGLAGGVSADTQYF.

Concerning this clone: The same CDR3 is also encoded by other DNA sequences in this sample. This rearrangement joins TRBV5-1 to TRBJ2-3, with 15 bases lining up with TRBD2. Germline CDR1 reads SGHRS; CDR2 reads YFSETQ. The CDR3 has 16 residues. Unmatched junction bases numbered 6, after V lost 4 bases and J lost 6 bases. The CDR3 DNA reads as TGCGCCAGCAGCATCGGACTAGCGGGAGGGACCGATACGCAGTATTTT. Its translation: CASSIGLAGGTDTQYF. Using reference TRBV5-1 and TRBJ2-3 for the parts outside the CDR3, the full variable domain is KAGVTQTPRYLIKTRGQQVTLSCSPISGHRSVSWYQQTPGQGLQFLFEYFSETQRNKGNFPGRFSGRQFSNSRSEMNVSTLELGDSALYLCASSIGLAGGTDTQYFGPGTRLTVL.

The CDR3 region has the DNA TGTGCCAGCAGCGCAGCCCCCAGCGGGAGGGGTGAGCAGTTCTTC. This gives the protein CASSAAPSGRGEQFF. This chain links TRBV9 with TRBJ2-1; TRBD2 matches at 10 bases. This CDR3 is 15 amino acids long. Germline assignment: CDR1 SGDLS and CDR2 YYNGEE. The V segment lost 3 bases and the J segment 9 bases; nucleotides outside the gene matches: 9.

CDR3 region: CASLGFNQPQHF. The DNA of the CDR3 is TGTGCCAGCCTCGGCTTCAATCAGCCCCAGCATTTT. The chain couples TRBV28 to TRBJ1-5; D is unresolved. V dropped 8 bases and J dropped 3 bases, with 8 bases sitting between them. The length of the CDR3 is 12 residues. CDR1 and CDR2 (germline): MDHEN, SYDVKM.

This sequence joins TRBV5-1 and TRBJ1-3, with TRBD1 matching over 7 bases. V gave up 2 bases and J gave up 4 bases; unmatched junction bases: 9. The germline V gene has CDR1 SGHRS and CDR2 YFSETQ. The CDR3 is made up of 16 amino acids. The chain's CDR3 is CASSLSGQAEGNTIYF. CDR3 DNA sequence: TGCGCCAGCAGCTTATCAGGACAGGCGGAAGGAAACACCATATATTTT.

This clone was counted a few times. CDR3 in DNA: TGTGCCAGCAGCTTAGCGGGAGGCCTGGAGCAGTTCTTC. It yields the protein CASSLAGGLEQFF. The gene calls are TRBV5-6 and TRBJ2-1; 9 bases are shared with TRBD2. Germline CDR1 and CDR2: SGHDT and YYEEEE. This CDR3 has 13 amino acids. Trimming removed 2 bases from V and 10 bases from J; junction bases left unmatched: 4.

The chain combines TRBV7-9 with TRBJ2-5, with D perhaps assigned TRBD1 or TRBD2 (5 bases each). Germline assignment: CDR1 SEHNR and CDR2 FQNEAQ (reference sequence). There are 16 residues in the CDR3. Trimming removed 1 base at V and 5 bases at J, with 17 bases between. The CDR3 reads CASSLDQNPGTETQYF. The DNA of the CDR3 is TGTGCCAGCAGCTTAGATCAAAACCCGGGGACGGAGACCCAGTACTTC. The full variable domain, with the rest looked up from reference TRBV7-9 and TRBJ2-5, is DTGVSQNPRHKITKRGQNVTFRCDPISEHNRLYWYRQTLGQGPEFLTYFQNEAQLEKSRLLSDRFSAERPKGSFSTLEIQRTEQGDSAMYLCASSLDQNPGTETQYFGPGTRLLVL.

As regards this clone: A much bigger clone sits one base away, suggesting this may be a read error. The chain carries TRBV9 and TRBJ1-1; D gene unclear. This CDR3 has 13 amino acids. Germline CDR1 and CDR2: SGDLS and YYNGEE. The V gene lost 4 bases and the J gene lost 0 bases, with 7 bases spanning the gap. CDR3 sequence (DNA): TGTGCCAGCAGCTCAAACTTGAACACTGAAGCTTTCTTT. Protein sequence: CASSSNLNTEAFF.

The rearrangement uses TRBV28 and TRBJ2-2; TRBD2 aligns across 10 bases. Germline CDR1 reads MDHEN; CDR2 reads SYDVKM. The CDR3 spans 16 residues. J gave up 3 bases and V 7 bases, and 8 bases lay outside the gene matches. CDR3 nucleotide sequence: TGTGCCAGCACCCCGAGGACTAGCGGTTACACCGGGGAGCTGTTTTTT. Protein product: CASTPRTSGYTGELFF.

V usage is TRBV5-1 and J usage is TRBJ2-3; D possibly corresponds to TRBD2 (5 bases). Germline CDR1 SGHRS, CDR2 YFSETQ. V was cut by 2 bases and J by 0 bases, with 10 bases left in between. The CDR3 has 15 amino acids. The CDR3 DNA reads as TGCGCCAGCAGCTTTAACTCGGGGAGCACAGATACGCAGTATTTT. This encodes CASSFNSGSTDTQYF. Based on the CDR3 plus reference TRBV5-1 and TRBJ2-3, the full variable domain is KAGVTQTPRYLIKTRGQQVTLSCSPISGHRSVSWYQQTPGQGLQFLFEYFSETQRNKGNFPGRFSGRQFSNSRSEMNVSTLELGDSALYLCASSFNSGSTDTQYFGPGTRLTVL.

DNA for the CDR3: TGTGCCAGCAGGAAACTGGGGACAGGGTCCTACGAGCAGTACTTC. Encoded protein: CASRKLGTGSYEQYF. The J gene is TRBJ2-7, the V gene TRBV2, with 9 bases that match TRBD1. The germline gives CDR1 SNHLY, CDR2 FYNNEI. The CDR3 is made up of 15 amino acids. V was pared by 6 bases and J by 1 base, with 7 bases of the junction left unmatched. The variable domain in full, completed from reference TRBV2 and TRBJ2-7, reads EPEVTQTPSHQVTQMGQEVILRCVPISNHLYFYWYRQILGQKVEFLVSFYNNEISEKSEIFDDQFSVERPDGSNFTLKIRSTKLEDSAMYFCASRKLGTGSYEQYFGPGTRLTVT.

This chain uses TRBV25-1 with TRBJ2-3; D is ambiguous. CDR1 is MGHDK, CDR2 SYGVNS, per germline. This CDR3 is 14 amino acids long. V lost 6 bases, J lost 1 base, and 11 bases lay in between. CDR3 residues: CASSPRPGTDTQYF. The CDR3 DNA follows: TGTGCCAGCAGCCCCAGACCTGGCACAGATACGCAGTATTTT.

The V gene is TRBV7-9, the J gene TRBJ2-3; D possibly uses TRBD1 or TRBD2 (5 bases each). The CDR3 covers 14 residues. V lost 2 bases to trimming and J lost 0 bases, with 6 bases between them. Germline CDR1 reads SEHNR; CDR2 reads FQNEAQ (reference sequence). The CDR3 is CASSLWGSTDTQYF. The CDR3 DNA follows: TGTGCCAGCAGCTTATGGGGGAGCACAGATACGCAGTATTTT.

The chain uses TRBV5-4 and TRBJ1-1; 8 nucleotides agree with TRBD1. The CDR3 consists of 15 residues. Per germline, CDR1 SGHNT and CDR2 YYREEE (reference sequence). V shed 4 bases and J 3 bases; nucleotides not matched to a gene: 8. CDR3 in DNA: TGTGCCAGCAGCGACAGTCGACAGGGGTACACTGAAGCTTTCTTT. Its protein is CASSDSRQGYTEAFF. Filled out from reference TRBV5-4 and TRBJ1-1, the complete variable domain reads ETGVTQSPTHLIKTRGQQVTLRCSSQSGHNTVSWYQQALGQGPQFIFQYYREEENGRGNFPPRFSGLQFPNYSSELNVNALELDDSALYLCASSDSRQGYTEAFFGQGTRLTVV.

The genes are TRBV4-2 and TRBJ2-3; no clear D gene. The germline gives CDR1 LGHNA, CDR2 YNFKEQ. The CDR3 spans 15 residues. V lost 3 bases and J lost 1, with 11 bases in between. The CDR3 sequence: CASSHAATGTDTQYF. The CDR3 region has the DNA TGTGCCAGCAGCCACGCAGCGACGGGCACAGATACGCAGTATTTT.

The gene calls are TRBV2 and TRBJ1-1; D is perhaps TRBD1 (5 bases). This CDR3 spans 11 amino acids. V was cut by 4 bases and J by 7 bases, with 7 bases left in between. CDR1 is SNHLY, CDR2 FYNNEI, per germline. The CDR3 bases are TGTGCCAGCAGTGGACAGTTTGAAGCTTTCTTT. It encodes CASSGQFEAFF.